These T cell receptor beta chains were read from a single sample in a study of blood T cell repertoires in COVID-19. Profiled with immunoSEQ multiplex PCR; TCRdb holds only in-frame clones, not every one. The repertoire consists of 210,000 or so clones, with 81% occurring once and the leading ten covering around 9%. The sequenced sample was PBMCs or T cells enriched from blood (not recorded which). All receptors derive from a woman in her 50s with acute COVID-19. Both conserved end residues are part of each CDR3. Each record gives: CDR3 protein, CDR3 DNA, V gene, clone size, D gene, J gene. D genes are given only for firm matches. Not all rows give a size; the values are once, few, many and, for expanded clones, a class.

CASSLVGAWNSPLHF | TGTGCCAGCAGCTTAGTGGGGGCGTGGAATTCACCCCTCCACTTT | TRBV7-2 | NA | NA | TRBJ1-6
CASSPNGQIEAFF | TGTGCCAGCTCACCGAACGGACAGATTGAAGCTTTCTTT | TRBV18 | NA | NA | TRBJ1-1
CASSYPGRDQPQHF | TGTGCCAGCAGTTACCCTGGTCGGGATCAGCCCCAGCATTTT | TRBV6-6 | once | NA | TRBJ1-5
CASSVQGRNHF | TGTGCCAGCAGTGTACAGGGTCGGAACCACTTT | TRBV28 | NA | NA | TRBJ1-6
CASSQDPRPGSLGANVLTF | TGCGCCAGCAGCCAAGACCCCAGGCCAGGGTCCCTCGGGGCCAACGTCCTGACTTTC | TRBV4-1 | many | NA | TRBJ2-6
CASSLASGGPIEQYF | TGCGCCAGCAGCTTGGCCTCAGGAGGGCCGATCGAGCAGTACTTC | TRBV5-1 | NA | NA | TRBJ2-7
CASSIWAGGAGNTIYF | TGTGCCAGTAGTATCTGGGCAGGGGGCGCTGGAAACACCATATATTTT | TRBV19 | NA | TRBD1 | TRBJ1-3
CASSLSGGGTANYGYTF | TGTGCCAGCAGTTTATCTGGCGGTGGGACAGCTAACTATGGCTACACCTTC | TRBV28 | NA | TRBD1 | TRBJ1-2
CASMGQVGNQPQHF | TGTGCCAGTATGGGACAGGTGGGGAATCAGCCCCAGCATTTT | TRBV19 | NA | TRBD1 | TRBJ1-5
CSVGQGSPTEAFF | TGCAGCGTGGGACAGGGGAGCCCCACTGAAGCTTTCTTT | TRBV29-1 | NA | TRBD1 | TRBJ1-1
CASTTSGGTDTQYF | TGTGCCAGCACGACTAGCGGGGGCACAGATACGCAGTATTTT | TRBV2 | NA | TRBD2 | TRBJ2-3
CASSTDRLSYNSPLHF | TGTGCCAGCAGTACGGACAGGCTCTCCTATAATTCACCCCTCCACTTT | TRBV28 | once | TRBD1 | TRBJ1-6
CASSGTRNTEAFF | TGTGCCAGCTCCGGGACACGGAACACTGAAGCTTTCTTT | TRBV19 | NA | NA | TRBJ1-1
CASRDGTGVYGYTF | TGTGCCAGCAGGGACGGGACAGGAGTTTATGGCTACACCTTC | TRBV28 | once | TRBD1 | TRBJ1-2
CASSLGQMGTEAFF | TGCGCCAGCAGTTTGGGACAGATGGGAACTGAAGCTTTCTTT | TRBV5-1 | NA | TRBD1 | TRBJ1-1
CASSFQPPGQVLNSPLHF | TGTGCCAGCAGTTTCCAACCCCCCGGACAGGTTTTGAATTCACCCCTCCACTTT | TRBV27 | NA | TRBD1 | TRBJ1-6
CASSIEVSAFGYTF | TGTGCCAGTAGTATTGAGGTATCTGCTTTTGGCTACACCTTC | TRBV19 | NA | NA | TRBJ1-2
CASSRSGTGGYQPQHF | TGTGCCAGCAGCCGCTCCGGGACAGGGGGCTATCAGCCCCAGCATTTT | TRBV5-6 | few | TRBD1 | TRBJ1-5
CASRGVIGAGRNTEAFF | TGTGCCAGCAGGGGGGTCATAGGGGCCGGGAGGAACACTGAAGCTTTCTTT | TRBV2 | NA | NA | TRBJ1-1
CASSLLRQGVGEKLFF | TGCGCCAGCAGCTTGTTGCGACAGGGGGTTGGTGAAAAACTGTTTTTT | TRBV5-1 | NA | TRBD1 | TRBJ1-4
CAISEGAAKYEQYF | TGTGCCATCAGTGAAGGGGCCGCTAAATACGAGCAGTACTTC | TRBV10-3 | few | NA | TRBJ2-7
CASSQDVRPANEKLFF | TGCGCCAGCAGCCAAGATGTACGCCCGGCTAATGAAAAACTGTTTTTT | TRBV4-1 | NA | NA | TRBJ1-4
CASSVAWVEGTQYF | TGTGCCAGCAGCGTAGCTTGGGTCGAGGGGACCCAGTACTTC | TRBV9 | NA | NA | TRBJ2-5
CASSSLDRGYTF | TGTGCCAGCAGCTCATTAGACAGGGGTTACACCTTC | TRBV7-8 | few | TRBD1 | TRBJ1-2
CASRPGQGVTNEKLFF | TGTGCCAGCAGGCCGGGACAGGGGGTCACTAATGAAAAACTGTTTTTT | TRBV6-6 | few | TRBD1 | TRBJ1-4
CATSDSPLAGGRSGELFF | TGTGCCACCAGTGATTCCCCCCTAGCGGGGGGGCGATCCGGGGAGCTGTTTTTT | TRBV24-1 | NA | TRBD2 | TRBJ2-2
CASSLELAQETQYF | TGTGCCAGCAGCTTGGAATTGGCCCAAGAGACCCAGTACTTC | TRBV5-6 | NA | NA | TRBJ2-5
CASSQPGRGSYGYTF | TGCGCCAGCAGCCAACCAGGGAGGGGAAGCTATGGCTACACCTTC | TRBV4-1 | NA | NA | TRBJ1-2
CASSLGTGTEAFF | TGTGCCAGCAGCTTAGGGACGGGGACTGAAGCTTTCTTT | TRBV7-9 | NA | NA | TRBJ1-1
CASSLPGGETQYF | TGCGCCAGCAGCTTGCCAGGGGGTGAGACCCAGTACTTC | TRBV5-1 | NA | TRBD1 | TRBJ2-5
CASSRAGEGLQETQYF | TGTGCCAGCAGTCGGGCGGGGGAGGGCCTTCAAGAGACCCAGTACTTC | TRBV28 | NA | TRBD2 | TRBJ2-5
CASSQGQRTNTEAFF | TGTGCCAGCAGCCAAGGACAGCGAACTAACACTGAAGCTTTCTTT | TRBV14 | NA | NA | TRBJ1-1
CASSQDIRSGRVMNEQYF | TGTGCCAGCAGCCAAGATATTAGAAGCGGGAGGGTTATGAACGAGCAGTACTTC | TRBV3-1/TRBV3-2 | NA | TRBD2 | TRBJ2-7
CASSRLPQETQYF | TGTGCCAGCAGCAGACTTCCCCAAGAGACCCAGTACTTC | TRBV9 | NA | NA | TRBJ2-5
CASRQRADSTEAFF | TGTGCCAGCAGGCAGAGGGCAGATAGCACTGAAGCTTTCTTT | TRBV9 | NA | NA | TRBJ1-1
CASSAILSQNNEQFF | TGTGCCAGCAGCGCGATCCTGAGCCAAAACAATGAGCAGTTCTTC | TRBV7-9 | NA | NA | TRBJ2-1
CASSLEGTSGIEQFF | TGTGCCAGCAGCTTAGAAGGGACTAGCGGGATTGAGCAGTTCTTC | TRBV11-2 | once | TRBD2 | TRBJ2-1
CAWSTFRGREKLFF | TGTGCCTGGAGTACGTTCAGGGGGCGCGAAAAACTGTTTTTT | TRBV30 | NA | TRBD1 | TRBJ1-4
CASMGRVDYTF | TGTGCCAGCATGGGCAGGGTGGATTACACCTTC | TRBV28 | NA | NA | TRBJ1-2
CAWSELAGGYEQYF | TGTGCCTGGAGTGAACTAGCGGGAGGCTACGAGCAGTACTTC | TRBV30 | NA | TRBD2 | TRBJ2-7
CASTPTEGATEAFF | TGCGCCAGCACTCCTACCGAGGGTGCCACTGAAGCTTTCTTT | TRBV4-1 | once | NA | TRBJ1-1
CASSKDRALSGELFF | TGTGCCAGTAGTAAGGACAGGGCCTTGTCCGGGGAGCTGTTTTTT | TRBV19 | NA | TRBD1 | TRBJ2-2
CASSLLLANEKLFF | TGTGCCAGCAGTTTGCTCTTAGCTAATGAAAAACTGTTTTTT | TRBV28 | once | NA | TRBJ1-4
CASSEPGQGREQYF | TGTGCCAGCAGTGAACCGGGACAGGGACGCGAGCAGTACTTC | TRBV6-1 | NA | TRBD1 | TRBJ2-7
CASSLTSGSSYEQYF | TGTGCCAGCAGTTTAACTAGCGGTAGCTCCTACGAGCAGTACTTC | TRBV27 | few | TRBD2 | TRBJ2-7
CASTDRGPNVLTF | TGTGCCAGTACCGACAGGGGCCCCAACGTCCTGACTTTC | TRBV19 | NA | TRBD1 | TRBJ2-6
CASSLPGIDTEAFF | TGCGCCAGCAGCTTGCCAGGGATTGACACTGAAGCTTTCTTT | TRBV5-1 | NA | NA | TRBJ1-1
CASSHGRWGQTMNTEAFF | TGTGCCAGCAGCCACGGAAGGTGGGGACAGACAATGAACACTGAAGCTTTCTTT | TRBV14 | NA | TRBD1 | TRBJ1-1
CAWSVLLGPGQPQHF | TGTGCCTGGAGTGTACTCCTAGGCCCCGGTCAGCCCCAGCATTTT | TRBV30 | few | NA | TRBJ1-5
CASSLYRPGELFF | TGTGCCAGCAGCTTATATCGTCCCGGGGAGCTGTTTTTT | TRBV7-2 | NA | NA | TRBJ2-2
CASSLQTGSGNTIYF | TGTGCCAGCAGCTTACAAACAGGCTCTGGAAACACCATATATTTT | TRBV7-2 | NA | NA | TRBJ1-3
CASSELSGGAGETQYF | TGTGCCAGCAGTGAACTGTCGGGGGGGGCCGGTGAGACCCAGTACTTC | TRBV6-1 | NA | TRBD2 | TRBJ2-5
CASSPLVGGEAFF | TGTGCCAGCAGCCCCCTTGTGGGAGGTGAAGCTTTCTTT | TRBV3-1/TRBV3-2 | NA | NA | TRBJ1-1
CAGYDRANGYTF | TGTGCCGGGTATGACAGGGCGAACGGCTACACCTTC | TRBV30 | NA | TRBD1 | TRBJ1-2
CASSTDRGNNEQFF | TGTGCCAGTAGTACTGACAGGGGGAACAATGAGCAGTTCTTC | TRBV19 | NA | TRBD1 | TRBJ2-1
CASSATGWTDQPQHF | TGTGCCAGCAGTGCGACAGGGTGGACTGATCAGCCCCAGCATTTT | TRBV2 | few | TRBD1 | TRBJ1-5
CASSSYQDRVGGYTF | TGTGCCAGCTCATCCTACCAGGACAGGGTTGGAGGCTACACCTTC | TRBV18 | NA | TRBD1 | TRBJ1-2
CASSRQGGGNTIYF | TGTGCCAGCAGTCGACAGGGGGGGGGAAACACCATATATTTT | TRBV27 | NA | TRBD1 | TRBJ1-3
CASSYAGSGGQPQHF | TGTGCCAGCAGTTACGCGGGCTCGGGGGGTCAGCCCCAGCATTTT | TRBV28 | NA | NA | TRBJ1-5
CSASGTGTGVTDEQYF | TGCAGTGCTAGTGGGACCGGGACAGGGGTGACCGACGAGCAGTACTTC | TRBV20-1 | NA | TRBD1 | TRBJ2-7